Given below is one TCR beta chain in context. The target antigen is unknown. One heparinised draw, averaging roughly 0.12 L, was taken per donor. The data derive from a study of beta chain features in type 1 diabetes. The sequenced template was cDNA made from the entire isolated RNA. Some clones are missing from TCRdb's copy, which holds only in-frame ones; the method was immunoSEQ multiplex PCR. Found here are some 150,000 clones, about 9.1% of them singletons; the top ten hold approximately 0.69%. Germline CDR1 SNHLY, CDR2 FYNNEI. Trimming left V 9 bases short and J 2 bases short, with 5 bases between. CDR3 size: 11 residues. The study's findings and limits: Across all four CD4+ subsets, people with type 1 diabetes showed modestly shorter TCRB CDR3s. Researchers could not determine here whether HLA type influences TCRB rearrangement.

Source material: central memory CD4+ T cells from blood. The source is a woman aged 40 to 50 in good health. The chain couples TRBV2 to TRBJ1-3; D call uncertain. The CDR3 sequence: CASSPGNTIYF. The CDR3 region has the DNA TGTGCCAGTTCTCCTGGAAACACCATATATTTT.